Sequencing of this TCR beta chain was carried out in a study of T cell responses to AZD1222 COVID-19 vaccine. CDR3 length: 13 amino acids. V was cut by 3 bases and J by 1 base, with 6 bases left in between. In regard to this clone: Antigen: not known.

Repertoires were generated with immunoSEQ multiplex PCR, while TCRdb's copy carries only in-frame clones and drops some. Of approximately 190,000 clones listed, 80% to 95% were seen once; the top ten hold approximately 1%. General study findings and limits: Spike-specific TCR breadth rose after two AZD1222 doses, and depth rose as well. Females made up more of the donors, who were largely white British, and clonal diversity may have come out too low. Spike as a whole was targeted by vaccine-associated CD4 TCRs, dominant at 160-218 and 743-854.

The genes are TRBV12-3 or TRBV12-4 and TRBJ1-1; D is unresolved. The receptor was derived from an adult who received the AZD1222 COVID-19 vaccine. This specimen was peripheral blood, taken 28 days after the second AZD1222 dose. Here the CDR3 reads CASSFAGNTEAFF. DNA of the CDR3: TGTGCCAGCAGTTTCGCAGGGAACACTGAAGCTTTCTTT.